This section outlines one TCR beta chain sequence together with its context. What it recognizes is unknown. It was with 60 Vbeta and 13 Jbeta primers that the PCR ran. TCRdb's copy holds only in-frame clones and misses some; the assay was immunoSEQ multiplex PCR. The sample includes fewer than 200,000 clones, around 75% of them seen just once. This entry comes from a study of cytomegalovirus exposure and HLA in healthy donors. Findings of the study overall: In vitro assays verified that three CMV-associated chains recognized CMV antigens specifically. Across all donors, roughly uniform sequencing depth was an assumption of the presence/absence analyses. Certain sequence variants were highly shared and formed a cluster, and this cluster was likely a sequencing artifact. Relative to the approximately 660-donor mean, N-insertions were reportedly fewer in an Asian-associated ancestry cluster in a later analysis.

CDR3 length equals 14 residues. The V gene's germline CDR1 is SGHNT and CDR2 YYREEE (reference sequence). J gave up 6 bases and V 4 bases, and 7 bases lay outside the gene matches. The source of this sequence is a female donor in good health and CMV-seronegative. This chain links TRBV5-4 with TRBJ1-1; 9 bases agree with TRBD1. What was sequenced was PBMCs. The CDR3 DNA reads as TGTGCCAGCAGCCCGCTACAGGGGGCTGCTGAAGCTTTCTTT. This sequence encodes CASSPLQGAAEAFF.